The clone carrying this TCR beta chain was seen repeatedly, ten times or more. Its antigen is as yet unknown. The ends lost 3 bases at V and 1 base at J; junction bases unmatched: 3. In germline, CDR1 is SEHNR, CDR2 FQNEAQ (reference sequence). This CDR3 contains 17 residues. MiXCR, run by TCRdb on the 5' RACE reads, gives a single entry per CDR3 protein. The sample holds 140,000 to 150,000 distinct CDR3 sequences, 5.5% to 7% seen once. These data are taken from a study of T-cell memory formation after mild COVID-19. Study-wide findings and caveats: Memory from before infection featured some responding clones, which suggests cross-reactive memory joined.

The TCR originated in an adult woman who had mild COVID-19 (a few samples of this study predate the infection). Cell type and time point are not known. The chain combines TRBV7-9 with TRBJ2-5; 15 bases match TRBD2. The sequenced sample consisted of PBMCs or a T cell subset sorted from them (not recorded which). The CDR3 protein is CASSFRTSGRAQETQYF. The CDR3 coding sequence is TGTGCCAGCAGCTTCCGGACTAGCGGGAGGGCCCAAGAGACCCAGTACTTC.